The 12 T cell receptor beta chains given below trace back to one sample, sequenced in a study of cytomegalovirus exposure and HLA in healthy donors. PCR was performed using 60 Vbeta and 13 Jbeta primers. TCRdb's table, derived via immunoSEQ multiplex PCR, lists solely in-frame clones and lacks some. The table has some 100,000 clones, less than 70% seen once. The sequencing input was PBMCs. Source of these receptors: a woman between 65 and 79 years old in good health and CMV-seropositive.

This clone appeared a few times. The chain carries TRBV4-3 and TRBJ1-2, with 7 nucleotides matching TRBD1. This CDR3 is built from 14 residues. V dropped 3 bases and J dropped 4; count of bases not matched to a gene: 5. Looked up from germline, CDR1 is LGHNA and CDR2 is YSLEER. The CDR3, as DNA: TGCGCCAGCAGCCAGGGACAGTCCCTCTATGGCTACACCTTC. Amino acid sequence: CASSQGQSLYGYTF.

This clone was counted once. The chain has TRBV5-1 and TRBJ1-1; weak D call: TRBD1 (5 bases). CDR1 SGHRS and CDR2 YFSETQ come from the germline V gene. This CDR3 contains 13 residues. V gave up 5 bases and J gave up 5 bases, with 13 bases separating them. The DNA of the CDR3 is TGCGCCAGCAGGGACACCCCAGGGACTGAAGCTTTCTTT. It codes for CASRDTPGTEAFF.

The J gene is TRBJ2-5, the V gene TRBV5-1; 7 bases map to TRBD2. The CDR3 has 16 residues. Germline trimming cut 6 bases from V and 2 bases from J; bases unmatched to any gene: 13. The germline V gene has CDR1 SGHRS and CDR2 YFSETQ. The CDR3 DNA reads TGCGCCAGCACCCTTTTCCGAGCGGGGAATCAAGAGACCCAGTACTTC. Translation gives CASTLFRAGNQETQYF.

The chain combines TRBV6-1 with TRBJ1-1; tentative D call: TRBD1 (6 bases). This CDR3 region has 14 residues. The ends were cut back, 1 base at V and 2 bases at J, with 8 bases in the middle. Germline CDR1 MNHNS, CDR2 SASEGT. CDR3 amino acids: CASSEGTANTEAFF. CDR3 coding DNA: TGTGCCAGCAGTGAAGGGACAGCCAACACTGAAGCTTTCTTT.

This chain uses TRBV5-1 with TRBJ2-7; TRBD2 aligns across 9 bases. V shed 0 bases and J 11 bases; nucleotides not matched to a gene: 6. The CDR3 consists of 13 residues. CDR1 and CDR2 from the germline V gene are SGHRS and YFSETQ. CDR3 sequence: CASSLASGVRKYF. In DNA form, the CDR3 reads TGCGCCAGCAGCTTGGCTAGCGGGGTGCGTAAGTACTTC.

The chain is built from TRBV2 and TRBJ1-2; no reliable D call. Germline CDR1 reads SNHLY; CDR2 reads FYNNEI. Trimming left V 10 bases short and J 6 bases short, with 18 bases between. The CDR3 consists of 13 residues. CDR3 DNA sequence: TGTGCCACCTTGAGGAACCCCGGTGATGGCTACACCTTC. Its translation: CATLRNPGDGYTF.

V gene TRBV2 combines with J gene TRBJ2-1; TRBD2 matches 9 bases. Germline CDR1 SNHLY, CDR2 FYNNEI. With 3 bases clipped from V and 7 bases from J, the junction kept 7 bases outside the gene matches. The CDR3 is 15 amino acids. DNA for the CDR3: TGTGCCAGCAGTGAGGAGACTAGCGGTTATAATGAGCAGTTCTTC. It codes for CASSEETSGYNEQFF.

There are a few counts of this clone. The J gene is TRBJ1-3, the V gene TRBV10-3; D is unresolved. Germline values: CDR1 ENHRY, CDR2 SYGVKD. CDR3 length equals 14 residues. The germline V and J ends were trimmed by 3 bases and 5 bases, with 11 bases remaining between them. CDR3 sequence: CAISERETRNTIYF. In nucleotides, the CDR3 is TGTGCCATCAGTGAACGGGAGACTAGAAACACCATATATTTT.

A few counts support this clone. CDR3 in amino acids: CASVNLPGQGRGGTEAFF. CDR3 sequence (DNA): TGTGCCAGCGTCAACCTACCTGGACAGGGAAGGGGGGGCACTGAAGCTTTCTTT. The gene calls are TRBV2 and TRBJ1-1; 8 positions agree with TRBD1. The trim removed 8 bases at V and 4 bases at J, leaving 21 bases unmatched. CDR3 size: 18 residues. Per germline, CDR1 SNHLY and CDR2 FYNNEI.

This rearrangement joins TRBV27 to TRBJ1-4; 7 nucleotides agree with TRBD1. There are 17 residues in the CDR3. The germline V gene has CDR1 MNHEY and CDR2 SMNVEV (reference sequence). V trimming: 0 bases; J trimming: 8 bases; junction bases outside the gene matches: 12. CDR3 protein: CASSLSGTADWGEKLFF. For the CDR3, the DNA is TGTGCCAGCAGTTTATCTGGGACAGCTGATTGGGGCGAAAAACTGTTTTTT.

This clone was detected only a few times. The chain couples TRBV30 to TRBJ1-5; the match to TRBD1 covers 7 bases. The V gene's germline CDR1 is GTSNPN and CDR2 SVGIG (reference sequence). The CDR3 is 13 residues long. Trimming at V came to 3 bases and at J to 5 bases, leaving 4 bases not matched to a gene. The CDR3 loop reads CAWSLGTDQPQHF. CDR3 sequence (DNA): TGTGCCTGGAGCCTAGGGACAGATCAGCCCCAGCATTTT.

The genes are TRBV7-9 and TRBJ2-7; possible D gene TRBD2, 6 bases. Germline V gives CDR1 SEHNR, CDR2 FQNEAQ (reference sequence). Trimming removed 1 base from V and 8 bases from J, with 6 bases in between. The CDR3 spans 11 residues. CDR3 sequence reads: CASSLGGKQYF. The DNA of the CDR3 is TGTGCCAGCAGCTTAGGCGGGAAGCAGTACTTC.